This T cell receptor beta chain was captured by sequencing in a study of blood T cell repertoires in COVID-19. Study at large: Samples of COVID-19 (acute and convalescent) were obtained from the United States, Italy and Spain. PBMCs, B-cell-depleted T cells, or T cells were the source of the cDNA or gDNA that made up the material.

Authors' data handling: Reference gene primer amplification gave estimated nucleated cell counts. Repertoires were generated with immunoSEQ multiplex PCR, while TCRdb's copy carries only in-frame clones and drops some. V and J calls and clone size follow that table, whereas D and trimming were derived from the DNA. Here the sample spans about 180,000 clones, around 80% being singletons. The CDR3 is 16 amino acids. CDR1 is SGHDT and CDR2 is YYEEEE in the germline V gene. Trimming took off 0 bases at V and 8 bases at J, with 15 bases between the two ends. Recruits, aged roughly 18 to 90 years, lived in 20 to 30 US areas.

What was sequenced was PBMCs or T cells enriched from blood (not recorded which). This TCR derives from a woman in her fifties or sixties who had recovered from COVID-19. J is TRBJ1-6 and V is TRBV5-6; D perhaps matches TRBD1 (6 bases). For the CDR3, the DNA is TGTGCCAGCAGCTTGGCCGACAGGCCAGGGTATTCACCCCTCCACTTT. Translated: CASSLADRPGYSPLHF.